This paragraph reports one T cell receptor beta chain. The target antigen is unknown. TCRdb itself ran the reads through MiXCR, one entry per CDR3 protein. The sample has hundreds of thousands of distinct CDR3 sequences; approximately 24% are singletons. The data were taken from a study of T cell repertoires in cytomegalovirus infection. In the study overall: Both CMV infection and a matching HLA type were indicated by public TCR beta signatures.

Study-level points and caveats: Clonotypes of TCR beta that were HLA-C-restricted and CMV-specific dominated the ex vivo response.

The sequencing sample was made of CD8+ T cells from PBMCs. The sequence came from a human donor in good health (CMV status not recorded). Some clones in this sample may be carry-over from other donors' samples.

The CDR3 bases are TGTGCCAGCAGTGAAACGCGACAGGGGACCGATACGCAGTATTTT. This encodes CASSETRQGTDTQYF. The V gene is TRBV12-3 or TRBV12-4, the J gene TRBJ2-3; 8 nucleotides align to TRBD1. V trimming: 5 bases; J trimming: 6 bases; junction bases outside the gene matches: 10. The CDR3 loop spans 15 amino acids.